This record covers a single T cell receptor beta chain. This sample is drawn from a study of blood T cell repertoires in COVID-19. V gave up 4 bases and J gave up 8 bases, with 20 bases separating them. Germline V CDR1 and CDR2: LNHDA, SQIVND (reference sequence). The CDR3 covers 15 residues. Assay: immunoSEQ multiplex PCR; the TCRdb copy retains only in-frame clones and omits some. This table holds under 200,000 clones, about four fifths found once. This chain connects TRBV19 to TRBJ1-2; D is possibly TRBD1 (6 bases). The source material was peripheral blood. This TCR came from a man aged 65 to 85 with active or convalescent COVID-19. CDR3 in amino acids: CASSNWGRGGPGYTF. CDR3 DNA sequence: TGTGCCAGTAGTAATTGGGGCAGGGGCGGCCCCGGCTACACCTTC. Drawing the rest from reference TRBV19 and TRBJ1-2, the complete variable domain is DGGITQSPKYLFRKEGQNVTLSCEQNLNHDAMYWYRQDPGQGLRLIYYSQIVNDFQKGDIAEGYSVSREKKESFPLTVTSAQKNPTAFYLCASSNWGRGGPGYTFGSGTRLTVV.